Presented here are 14 T cell receptor beta chains from one specimen sequenced in a study of blood T cell repertoires in COVID-19. This table comes from immunoSEQ multiplex PCR, and its TCRdb copy is limited to in-frame clones, with some not included. The sample holds 150,000 to 200,000 clones; approximately 88% are singletons and the top ten take about 3.9%. Sequencing was carried out using peripheral blood. The receptors were sampled from a woman in her 30s with acute or convalescent COVID-19.

V usage is TRBV2 and J usage is TRBJ2-7; 7 bases match TRBD1. The CDR3 has 13 residues. V lost 8 bases, J lost 2 bases, and 6 bases stayed unmatched. The V gene's germline CDR1 is SNHLY and CDR2 FYNNEI. CDR3 amino acids: CASQRQGAYEQYF. DNA for the CDR3: TGTGCCAGCCAAAGACAGGGTGCCTACGAGCAGTACTTC.

J is TRBJ2-3 and V is TRBV4-1, with D unclear. The V and J ends lost 0 bases and 4 bases respectively, with 14 bases between them. Germline V gene data show CDR1 as MGHRA and CDR2 as YSYEKL. The CDR3 has 16 amino acids. The chain's CDR3 is CASSQDRPGVADTQYF. CDR3 coding DNA: TGCGCCAGCAGCCAAGATCGCCCGGGTGTCGCAGATACGCAGTATTTT.

The V call is TRBV30, the J call TRBJ2-3; TRBD2 is a possible D gene (5 bases). Trimming took off 5 bases at V and 3 bases at J, with 9 bases between the two ends. Germline assignment: CDR1 GTSNPN and CDR2 SVGIG (reference sequence). CDR3 length: 12 residues. In DNA, the CDR3 is TGTGCCTGGTCGGGGAAGACAGATACGCAGTATTTT. Translation gives CAWSGKTDTQYF.

The chain recombines TRBV5-1 with TRBJ2-2; D might be TRBD1 (6 bases). The germline V gene has CDR1 SGHRS and CDR2 YFSETQ. Trimming removed 4 bases from V and 1 base from J, with 8 bases in between. There are 14 residues in the CDR3. CDR3 nucleotides: TGCGCCAGCAGCGCGACAGGGAACACCGGGGAGCTGTTTTTT. Translation gives CASSATGNTGELFF.

This clone was counted between two and nine times. The J gene is TRBJ1-1, the V gene TRBV28; no reliable D call. The CDR3 is 16 residues long. Germline loops: CDR1 MDHEN, CDR2 SYDVKM. V lost 6 bases and J lost 6, with 23 bases in between. The CDR3 spells CASRSNYQTRVAEAFF. The CDR3 coding sequence is TGTGCCAGCAGATCGAACTACCAGACCCGGGTAGCTGAAGCTTTCTTT.

The chain couples TRBV15 to TRBJ1-3; D is uncertain. CDR3 length equals 13 residues. Germline CDR1 reads LNHNV; CDR2 reads YYDKDF (reference sequence). V gave up 0 bases and J gave up 4 bases, with 4 bases separating them. The CDR3 sequence is CATSRDPGNTIYF. CDR3 in DNA: TGTGCCACCAGCAGAGATCCGGGAAACACCATATATTTT.

This chain connects TRBV3-1 (or the pseudogene TRBV3-2) to TRBJ1-1; perhaps TRBD1 as D (6 bases). The CDR3 runs 16 residues. V was clipped by 4 bases and J by 2 bases, with 17 bases between them. CDR1 LGHDT and CDR2 YNNKEL come from the germline V gene (reference sequence). CDR3 loop: CASSPSRGPINTEAFF. CDR3 nucleotide sequence: TGTGCCAGCAGCCCGTCCAGGGGACCGATAAACACTGAAGCTTTCTTT.

The chain couples TRBV11-3 to TRBJ2-1, with 10 bases matching TRBD2. With 5 bases clipped from V and 9 bases from J, the junction kept 7 bases outside the gene matches. The germline gives CDR1 SGHNT, CDR2 YENEEA. The CDR3 sequence is 14 residues long. CDR3 DNA sequence: TGTGCCAGCAGCATATCTAGCGGGAGTCGTGAGCAGTTCTTC. Its protein is CASSISSGSREQFF.

The V gene is TRBV6-5, the J gene TRBJ2-2; the D is unclear. Per germline, CDR1 MNHEY and CDR2 SVGAGI. V lost 6 bases, J lost 4 bases, and 3 bases lay in between. The CDR3 extends over 11 amino acids. The CDR3 region has the DNA TGTGCCAGCAGCCGCACCGGGGAGCTGTTTTTT. Its protein product is CASSRTGELFF.

The J gene is TRBJ2-1, the V gene TRBV18; D remains unclear. In germline, CDR1 is KGHSH, CDR2 LQKENI. The CDR3 length is 14 residues. The V and J ends lost 5 bases and 6 bases respectively, with 14 bases between them. The CDR3 sequence: CASSTGYVGNEQFF. In DNA, the CDR3 is TGTGCCAGCTCAACGGGTTATGTCGGCAATGAGCAGTTCTTC.

The chain's CDR3 is CASGQVVTDTQYF. The CDR3 DNA sequence: TGTGCCAGCGGGCAGGTGGTCACAGATACGCAGTATTTT. The V and J genes are TRBV7-9 and TRBJ2-3; D not resolved. With 8 bases removed from V and 2 bases from J, the gap between germline ends came to 11 bases. The germline V gene encodes CDR1 SEHNR and CDR2 FQNEAQ (reference sequence). The CDR3 has 13 amino acids. The variable domain in full, completed from reference TRBV7-9 and TRBJ2-3, reads DTGVSQNPRHKITKRGQNVTFRCDPISEHNRLYWYRQTLGQGPEFLTYFQNEAQLEKSRLLSDRFSAERPKGSFSTLEIQRTEQGDSAMYLCASGQVVTDTQYFGPGTRLTVL.

A single count supports this clone. V is TRBV4-2 and J is TRBJ1-5; D remains ambiguous. The CDR3 runs 14 residues. V was shortened by 0 bases and J by 4 bases, with 7 bases between the two germline ends. Germline V gives CDR1 LGHNA, CDR2 YNFKEQ. In DNA, the CDR3 is TGTGCCAGCAGCCAAGAAGCCGGGAATCAGCCCCAGCATTTT. Translation: CASSQEAGNQPQHF.

This clone was found once. The chain is built from TRBV5-1 and TRBJ2-7; weak D call: TRBD1 (5 bases). Trimming removed 1 base from V and 10 bases from J, with 15 bases in between. In germline, CDR1 is SGHRS, CDR2 YFSETQ. CDR3 length: 13 residues. The CDR3 here is CASSLSPLGAQYF. CDR3 nucleotide sequence: TGCGCCAGCAGCTTGTCTCCCTTAGGGGCTCAGTACTTC.

CDR3 DNA sequence: TGTGCCAGCAGTAGGTTGGCGGCGGAGACCCAGTACTTC. Its protein product is CASSRLAAETQYF. The chain combines TRBV27 with TRBJ2-5; D not certain. V lost 5 bases and J 5 bases, leaving 12 bases between the germline ends. CDR1 and CDR2 (germline): MNHEY, SMNVEV (reference sequence). CDR3 size: 13 residues.